A selection of T cell receptor beta chains follows, all from one sample in a study of blood T cell repertoires in COVID-19. The method was immunoSEQ multiplex PCR; TCRdb's version includes in-frame clones alone and lacks a portion of them. The table lists around 100,000 clones, around four fifths of them singletons. Sequenced input: peripheral blood. These receptors all stem from a human donor in a cohort sampled during active COVID-19. Each CDR3 is given with its conserved first and last residue. D genes are given only for firm matches. Some rows mark clone size as missing; the rest say once, few, many or name a class of expanded clone.

D gene	V gene	clone size	J gene	CDR3 DNA	CDR3 protein
NA	TRBV7-6	NA	TRBJ1-2	TGTGCCAGCAGCCCAGCGGCAGGAAACTATGGCTACACCTTC	CASSPAAGNYGYTF
NA	TRBV5-1	NA	TRBJ1-2	TGCGCCAGCAGCTTGCAAGCGGGCGACTATGGCTACACCTTC	CASSLQAGDYGYTF
TRBD1	TRBV7-2	NA	TRBJ1-1	TGTGCCAGCAGGGGGACAGCTTACACTGAAGCTTTCTTT	CASRGTAYTEAFF
TRBD2	TRBV7-8	NA	TRBJ2-1	TGTGCCAGCAGCTTAGTACCGGGACTAGAGGTTGGACAGTTCTTC	CASSLVPGLEVGQFF
TRBD1	TRBV5-1	NA	TRBJ2-2	TGCGCCAGCAGCTTGGGGCCTCCGGGACAGGGCACCGGGGAGCTGTTTTTT	CASSLGPPGQGTGELFF
TRBD2	TRBV4-3	NA	TRBJ2-7	TGCGCCAGCAGCCAAGACTTGGCGGGGGGGCCGAGGGAGCAGTACTTC	CASSQDLAGGPREQYF
TRBD1	TRBV24-1	NA	TRBJ2-3	TGTGCCACCAGTGATGGGGGCAGGGGGAGCACAGATACGCAGTATTTT	CATSDGGRGSTDTQYF
TRBD1	TRBV7-2	NA	TRBJ1-2	TGTGCCAGCAGCTCAGGACAGGGAGGGAACTATGGCTACACCTTC	CASSSGQGGNYGYTF
NA	TRBV18	NA	TRBJ1-5	TGTGCCAGCTCACCAGGGGCCCCGGGACTACAGCCCCAGCATTTT	CASSPGAPGLQPQHF
NA	TRBV6-5	NA	TRBJ2-7	TGTGCCAGCGCGAAACAGGGGGGGGGCTCCTACGAGCAGTACTTC	CASAKQGGGSYEQYF
NA	TRBV24-1	NA	TRBJ2-6	TGTGCCACCAGTGATCCAGGGACTGGGGCCAACGTCCTGACTTTC	CATSDPGTGANVLTF
NA	TRBV6-2/TRBV6-3	NA	TRBJ1-5	TGTGCCAGCAGTTTGGGACATCGGTATAGCAATCAGCCCCAGCATTTT	CASSLGHRYSNQPQHF
TRBD2	TRBV11-3	NA	TRBJ2-1	TGTGCCAGCAGCTTAGCTAGCGGGGGGGCCCGAAATGAGCAGTTCTTC	CASSLASGGARNEQFF
TRBD2	TRBV18	NA	TRBJ2-5	TGTGCCAGCTCACCACCGGGACTAGCGGGGGGCCGACCCCGGTACCAAGAGACCCAGTACTTC	CASSPPGLAGGRPRYQETQYF
TRBD2	TRBV3-1/TRBV3-2	NA	TRBJ2-5	TGTGCCAGCAGCCAAGATGAGGCGGGGGAGTCCCAAGAGACCCAGTACTTC	CASSQDEAGESQETQYF
TRBD1	TRBV6-6	NA	TRBJ1-2	TGTGCCAGCAGTTACTCGAAGGGACAGCGATACTATGGCTACACCTTC	CASSYSKGQRYYGYTF
TRBD1	TRBV7-9	NA	TRBJ2-2	TGTGCCAGCAGCAATGGACAGGGAAACACCGGGGAGCTGTTTTTT	CASSNGQGNTGELFF
TRBD1	TRBV19	NA	TRBJ2-7	TGTGCCAGTAGGGACAGGGGGTTTTACGAGCAGTACTTC	CASRDRGFYEQYF
TRBD1	TRBV30	few	TRBJ1-2	TGTGCCGGGGGGACAGGCTATGGCTACACCTTC	CAGGTGYGYTF
TRBD2	TRBV10-2	once	TRBJ2-5	TGCGCCAGCAGGCACGCGGGGGTAGGGCAAGAGACCCAGTACTTC	CASRHAGVGQETQYF
NA	TRBV2	few	TRBJ2-7	TGTGCCAGCAGTGAGTCCAGGGTCGAAGTCTACGAGCAGTACTTC	CASSESRVEVYEQYF
NA	TRBV11-2	many	TRBJ1-2	TGTGCCAGCAGCCCTAGCGGGATTAACTATGGCTACACCTTC	CASSPSGINYGYTF
NA	TRBV4-1	few	TRBJ2-7	TGCGCCAGCAGCCAGTTCCCCGAAAGACTCTCCTACGAGCAGTACTTC	CASSQFPERLSYEQYF
TRBD2	TRBV11-2	NA	TRBJ2-3	TGTGCCAGCAGCTTAGCGGTACTAGCGGGGGGCACAGATACGCAGTATTTT	CASSLAVLAGGTDTQYF
NA	TRBV7-9	NA	TRBJ1-5	TGTGCCAGCAGCCCCCCAGGAATCAATCAGCCCCAGCATTTT	CASSPPGINQPQHF
TRBD1	TRBV7-8	NA	TRBJ1-3	TGTGCCAGCAGCCGCCGTCCCGGGACAGGACCCTCTGGAAACACCATATATTTT	CASSRRPGTGPSGNTIYF
TRBD1	TRBV6-1	NA	TRBJ2-6	TGTGCCAGCAGTGAAATACAGGGGTCTGGGGCCAACGTCCTGACTTTC	CASSEIQGSGANVLTF
TRBD1	TRBV19	NA	TRBJ1-2	TGTGCCAGTAGTATGATCCGGACAGGGGAGCATGGCTACACCTTC	CASSMIRTGEHGYTF
TRBD1	TRBV27	few	TRBJ1-2	TGTGCCAGCAGTTTCAGCTGGGCAGGGGGCGACGGCTACACCTTC	CASSFSWAGGDGYTF
NA	TRBV5-1	once	TRBJ2-3	TGCGCCAGCAGCTTGCCAGGGTCGACAGATACGCAGTATTTT	CASSLPGSTDTQYF
TRBD2	TRBV7-3	NA	TRBJ2-7	TGTGCCAGCTCCAAGGCTAGCGGCTACGAGCAGTACTTC	CASSKASGYEQYF
TRBD1	TRBV9	NA	TRBJ2-5	TGTGCCAGCAGCACCGGGACAGCTCAAGAGACCCAGTACTTC	CASSTGTAQETQYF
NA	TRBV2	NA	TRBJ1-2	TGTGCCAGCAGCCAGGAGGAATATGGCTACACCTTC	CASSQEEYGYTF
TRBD1	TRBV6-6	NA	TRBJ1-5	TGTGCCAGCACCATCCAGGGGGCGAAGGAGCCCCAGCATTTT	CASTIQGAKEPQHF
TRBD1	TRBV10-3	once	TRBJ1-3	TGTGCCATCAGCCAGGGACAGGGAATCGGAAACACCATATATTTT	CAISQGQGIGNTIYF
NA	TRBV7-2	few	TRBJ2-3	TGTGCCAGCAGGCTAGGGGACATTAGATACGGGCAGTATTTT	CASRLGDIRYGQYF
TRBD2	TRBV5-1	NA	TRBJ2-3	TGCGCCACCTCTAGCGGGGGGGCCGTGGATACGCAGTATTTT	CATSSGGAVDTQYF
NA	TRBV28	NA	TRBJ2-7	TGTGCCAGCAGTTTATCCTCTTACGAGCAGTACTTC	CASSLSSYEQYF
NA	TRBV9	once	TRBJ1-1	TGTGCCAGCAGCACGACAGGTCTCACTGAAGCTTTCTTT	CASSTTGLTEAFF
NA	TRBV7-9	NA	TRBJ1-1	TGTGCCAGCAGCCCCCTCGGGGAGATTGAAGCTTTCTTT	CASSPLGEIEAFF
NA	TRBV6-6	NA	TRBJ2-5	TGTGCCAGCAGTTACTCGAGGGAGTATCAAGAGACCCAGTACTTC	CASSYSREYQETQYF
NA	TRBV6-6	NA	TRBJ2-5	TGTGCCAGTACCCAGGGAGGCTCAAACCAGGAGACCCAGTACTTC	CASTQGGSNQETQYF
TRBD1	TRBV2	NA	TRBJ1-5	TGTGCCAGCAGGAAGGACAGGGTGAATCAGCCCCAGCATTTT	CASRKDRVNQPQHF
TRBD2	TRBV7-2	NA	TRBJ2-3	TGTGCCAGCAGCTTAATGGCGGGGGGGCCCACAGATACGCAGTATTTT	CASSLMAGGPTDTQYF
NA	TRBV27	NA	TRBJ2-7	TGTGCCAGCAGTTGGTGGCGGACAAGCTCCTACGAGCAGTACTTC	CASSWWRTSSYEQYF
NA	TRBV7-9	NA	TRBJ1-1	TGTGCCAGTGTGAGTCCACGGGGGAACACTGAAGCTTTCTTT	CASVSPRGNTEAFF
TRBD1	TRBV5-1	NA	TRBJ1-2	TGCGCCAGCAGAAGTCAGGGGACAGGGGGCGCTAACTTTTACACCTTC	CASRSQGTGGANFYTF
NA	TRBV15	NA	TRBJ1-6	TGTGCCACCAGCAGAGGCACAACGAATAATTCACCCCTCCACTTT	CATSRGTTNNSPLHF
TRBD1	TRBV24-1	NA	TRBJ1-2	TGTGCCACCAGTGAGGCCGGGACAGCTAACTATGGCTACACCTTC	CATSEAGTANYGYTF